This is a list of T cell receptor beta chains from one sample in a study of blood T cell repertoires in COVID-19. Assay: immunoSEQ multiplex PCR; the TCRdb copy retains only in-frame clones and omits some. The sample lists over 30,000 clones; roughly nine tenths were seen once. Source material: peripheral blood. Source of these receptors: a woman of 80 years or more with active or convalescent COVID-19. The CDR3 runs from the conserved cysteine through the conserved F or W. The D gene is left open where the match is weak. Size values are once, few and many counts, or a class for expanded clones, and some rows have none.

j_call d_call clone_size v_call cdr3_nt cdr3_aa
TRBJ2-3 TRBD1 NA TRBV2 TGTGCCAGCAGGGACAGGGGCACTGATACGCAGTATTTT CASRDRGTDTQYF
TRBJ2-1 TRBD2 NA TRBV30 TGTGCCTGGGACCCCGGGACTAGCGGGGCGTACAATGAGCAGTTCTTC CAWDPGTSGAYNEQFF
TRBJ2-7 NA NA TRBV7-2 TGTGCCAGCAGCCATCACCCCCGGGTCCCCACTTACGAGCAGTACTTC CASSHHPRVPTYEQYF
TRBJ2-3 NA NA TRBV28 TGTGCCAGCAGCACGGGGGGACAGGGCACAGATACGCAGTATTTT CASSTGGQGTDTQYF
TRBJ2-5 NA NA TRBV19 TGTGCCAGTAGTATAGAACCAGGAGAGACCCAGTACTTC CASSIEPGETQYF
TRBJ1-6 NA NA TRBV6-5 TGTGCCAGCAGTTACAATCGAGGGGGTAATTCACCCCTCCACTTT CASSYNRGGNSPLHF
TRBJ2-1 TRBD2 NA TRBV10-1 TGCGCCAGCAGTGGAAAACTAGCGGGGGGCAATGAGCAGTTCTTC CASSGKLAGGNEQFF
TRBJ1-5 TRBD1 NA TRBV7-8 TGTGCCAGCAGCTTACAGGGGGGCAGCAATCAGCCCCAGCATTTT CASSLQGGSNQPQHF
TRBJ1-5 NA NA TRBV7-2 TGTGCCAGCAGCTTAGATGGGGCAGGCAATCAGCCCCAGCATTTT CASSLDGAGNQPQHF
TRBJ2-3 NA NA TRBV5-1 TGCGCCAGCAGCTCCCATTTAGCGGAAAACACAGATACGCAGTATTTT CASSSHLAENTDTQYF
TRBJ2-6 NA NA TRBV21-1 TGTGCCAGCACCCCATCAGGGGGGGCCAACGTCCTGACTTTC CASTPSGGANVLTF
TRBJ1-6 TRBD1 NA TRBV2 TGTGCCAGCAGGTCCGGACAGGGACCTAATTCACCCCTCCACTTT CASRSGQGPNSPLHF
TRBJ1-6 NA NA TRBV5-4 TGTGCCAGCAGCTTGGAAGACGGGAATTCACCCCTCCACTTT CASSLEDGNSPLHF
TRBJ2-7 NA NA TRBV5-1 TGCGCCAGCAGCTTGTTACAGAGCGAGCAGTACTTC CASSLLQSEQYF
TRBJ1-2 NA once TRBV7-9 TGTGCCAGCAGCTTTCCCAGAGGGGGCTACACCTTC CASSFPRGGYTF
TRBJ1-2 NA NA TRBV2 TGTGCCAGCAGTGAATATATAACTAACTATGGCTACACCTTC CASSEYITNYGYTF
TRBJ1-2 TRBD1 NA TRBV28 TGTGCCAGCAGTATACGACAGGGGTTTTCCTATGGCTACACCTTC CASSIRQGFSYGYTF
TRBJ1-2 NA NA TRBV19 TGTGCCAGTAGTCCTTGGACAAGCTTTAACTATGGCTACACCTTC CASSPWTSFNYGYTF
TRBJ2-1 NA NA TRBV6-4 TGTGCCAGCAGTAGCGTCTTAGTGGGGCAGTTCTTC CASSSVLVGQFF
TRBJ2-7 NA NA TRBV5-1 TGCGCCAGCAGCTTGGTTCCGGGTAGAAACGAGCAGTACTTC CASSLVPGRNEQYF
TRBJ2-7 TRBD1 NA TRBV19 TGTGCCAGCAGCTATTCGGGACAGGGGCTTTACGAGCAGTACTTC CASSYSGQGLYEQYF
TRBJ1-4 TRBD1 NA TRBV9 TGTGCCAGCAGCGCAGGGGGACGAAGAGAAAAACTGTTTTTT CASSAGGRREKLFF
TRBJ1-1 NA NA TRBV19 TGTGCCAGTAGTCTTGACGGGGGAAAGAACACTGAAGCTTTCTTT CASSLDGGKNTEAFF
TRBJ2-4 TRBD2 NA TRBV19 TGTGCCAGTAGTATGTACAGCGGGGGGACCCTAGCCAAAAACATTCAGTACTTC CASSMYSGGTLAKNIQYF
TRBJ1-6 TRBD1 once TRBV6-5 TGTGCCAGCAGCTCTAGGGACAGGGGGAAGGTATCCCTCCACTTT CASSSRDRGKVSLHF
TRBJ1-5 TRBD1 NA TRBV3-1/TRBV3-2 TGTGCCAGCAGCGCCACAGGGGGACTCAATCAGCCCCAGCATTTT CASSATGGLNQPQHF
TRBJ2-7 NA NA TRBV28 TGTGCCAGCCGCGGGTCCCACGAGCAGTACTTC CASRGSHEQYF
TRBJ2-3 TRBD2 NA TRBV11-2 TGTGCCAGCAGCGTACGCCAGACTAGCGGGGGGGATACGCAGTATTTT CASSVRQTSGGDTQYF
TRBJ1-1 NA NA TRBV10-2 TGCGCCAGTTCCCTGGGGGGGGAGCGGGGAACTGAAGCTTTCTTT CASSLGGERGTEAFF
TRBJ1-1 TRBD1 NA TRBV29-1 TGCAGCGTGCTCCAGGGGGGTTTTTCTGAAGCTTTCTTT CSVLQGGFSEAFF
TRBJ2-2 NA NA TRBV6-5 TGTGCCAGCAGTTACCGGGCATGGAGGCGTACCGGGGAGCTGTTTTTT CASSYRAWRRTGELFF
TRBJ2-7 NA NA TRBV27 TGTGCCAGCAGTTTATCGGGAGCCAGGAACTCCTACGAGCAGTACTTC CASSLSGARNSYEQYF
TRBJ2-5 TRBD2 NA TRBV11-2 TGTGCCAGCGGTAGCGGGGGACCTCCCCAAGAGACCCAGTACTTC CASGSGGPPQETQYF
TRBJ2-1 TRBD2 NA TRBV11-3 TGTGCCAGCAGCTTGGGAGGGGCGGACAATGAGCAGTTCTTC CASSLGGADNEQFF
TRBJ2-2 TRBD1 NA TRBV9 TGTGCCAGCAGCCCCCTAGACTCCAGGGGGCGCTTTAACACCGGGGAGCTGTTTTTT CASSPLDSRGRFNTGELFF
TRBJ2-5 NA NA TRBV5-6 TGTGCCAGCAGCAGTAGGGACTCCCGGCGGGAGACCCAGTACTTC CASSSRDSRRETQYF
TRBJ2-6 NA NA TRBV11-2 TGTGCCAGCAGCCGCGGGGTCAGCTCTGGGGCCAACGTCCTGACTTTC CASSRGVSSGANVLTF
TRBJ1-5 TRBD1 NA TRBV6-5 TGTGCCAGCGCAGGGGGATCCCTAACTAATCAGCCCCAGCATTTT CASAGGSLTNQPQHF
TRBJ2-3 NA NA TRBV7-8 TGTGCCAGCAGCTTAGCGCGCGTAGATACGCAGTATTTT CASSLARVDTQYF
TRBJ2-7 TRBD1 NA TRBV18 TGTGCCAGCTCACCAGGGACAGAATCGATCTACGAGCAGTACTTC CASSPGTESIYEQYF
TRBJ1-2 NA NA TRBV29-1 TGCAGCGTGGACGGACAGAGGTCCTATGGCTACACCTTC CSVDGQRSYGYTF
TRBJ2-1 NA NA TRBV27 TGTGCCAGCAGATCCCCAGGGCATGGGGTTAATGAGCAGTTCTTC CASRSPGHGVNEQFF
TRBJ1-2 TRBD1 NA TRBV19 TGTGCCAGTAGTAGGGGACAGATTAACTATGGCTACACCTTC CASSRGQINYGYTF
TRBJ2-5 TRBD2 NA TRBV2 TGTGCCAGCAGTGAAATTACGGGGGGTTCGGGGACCCAGTACTTC CASSEITGGSGTQYF
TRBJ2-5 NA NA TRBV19 TGTGCCAGTAGTATCCGGACAGTACAAGAGACCCAGTACTTC CASSIRTVQETQYF